These 14 T cell receptor beta chains were all obtained from the same sample, sequenced in a study of T cell responses to AZD1222 COVID-19 vaccine. Produced via immunoSEQ multiplex PCR; TCRdb's table is partial and in-frame only. Among tens of thousands of clones, around nine tenths were seen once, and the ten largest hold 11%. Sequences were derived from peripheral blood, sampled 28 days after the second AZD1222 dose. Receptor source: an adult who received the AZD1222 COVID-19 vaccine.

This clone was recorded a few times. The rearrangement uses TRBV7-6 and TRBJ1-3; D possibly corresponds to TRBD1 (5 bases). The length of the CDR3 is 15 residues. Trimming left V 1 base short and J 6 bases short, with 13 bases between. In germline, CDR1 is SGHVS, CDR2 FNYEAQ. Written as DNA, the CDR3 is TGTGCCAGCAGCTTAGGCGCAGGGTCGATAAACACCATATATTTT. Translated: CASSLGAGSINTIYF.

The V call is TRBV7-9, the J call TRBJ2-3; D is uncertain. V lost 6 bases to trimming and J lost 2 bases, with 6 bases between them. Germline V CDR1 and CDR2: SEHNR, FQNEAQ (reference sequence). The CDR3 is 12 residues long. CDR3 bases: TGTGCCAGCAGACAGAACACAGATACGCAGTATTTT. Residues: CASRQNTDTQYF.

The chain combines TRBV10-1 with TRBJ2-5, with 9 nucleotides matching TRBD1. Germline V gene lookup returns CDR1 WNHNN and CDR2 SYGVQD (reference sequence). With V trimmed by 8 bases and J by 4 bases, 2 bases remained unmatched. The CDR3 totals 12 residues. CDR3 bases: TGCGCCAGCGGGACAGGGTCAGAGACCCAGTACTTC. Its protein is CASGTGSETQYF.

The rearrangement joins TRBV3-1 (or the pseudogene TRBV3-2) to TRBJ1-3; 10 bases match TRBD1. Germline trimming cut 5 bases from V and 4 bases from J; bases unmatched to any gene: 8. The germline V gene has CDR1 LGHDT and CDR2 YNNKEL (reference sequence). CDR3 size: 16 residues. The CDR3 DNA reads TGTGCCAGCAGCGATCTACTGACAGGGGGCGGAAACACCATATATTTT. It codes for CASSDLLTGGGNTIYF.

This clone was recorded once. This chain joins TRBV5-1 and TRBJ1-4; D is possibly TRBD1 (5 bases). The V and J ends lost 0 bases and 0 bases respectively, with 6 bases between them. CDR3 length equals 15 residues. Germline assignment: CDR1 SGHRS and CDR2 YFSETQ. This chain's CDR3 is CASSLGGATNEKLFF. CDR3 nucleotides: TGCGCCAGCAGCTTGGGGGGCGCAACTAATGAAAAACTGTTTTTT.

The chain uses TRBV27 and TRBJ2-1; 14 nucleotides line up with TRBD2. The germline V gene has CDR1 MNHEY and CDR2 SMNVEV (reference sequence). The CDR3 runs to 15 residues. V dropped 5 bases and J dropped 5; count of bases not matched to a gene: 2. The chain's CDR3 is CASSRTSGGNNEQFF. The CDR3 DNA sequence: TGTGCCAGCAGTCGGACTAGCGGGGGGAACAATGAGCAGTTCTTC.

The chain joins TRBV28 to TRBJ1-2, with 9 positions matching TRBD1. With 6 bases clipped from V and 3 bases from J, the junction kept 2 bases outside the gene matches. Germline V gives CDR1 MDHEN, CDR2 SYDVKM. The CDR3 is 13 residues long. The CDR3 DNA follows: TGTGCCAGCAGCAGGGACAGGGACTATGGCTACACCTTC. Translating it yields CASSRDRDYGYTF.

V usage is TRBV21-1 and J usage is TRBJ2-1; TRBD1 was called by the table and not checked on the DNA. TRBV21-1 is marked as a pseudogene. The CDR3 has 21 amino acids. This chain's CDR3 is CASSKGGYRTGRDGLYNEQFF. The CDR3 DNA follows: TGTGCCAGCAGCAAAGGAGGGTATAGGACAGGGAGGGACGGGCTCTACAATGAGCAGTTCTTC.

This rearrangement joins TRBV11-2 to TRBJ2-7, with D tentatively TRBD2 (6 bases). The germline V gene has CDR1 SGHAT and CDR2 FQNNGV. V shed 4 bases and J shed 6 bases, with 13 bases lying between them. This CDR3 comprises 13 residues. For the CDR3, the DNA is TGTGCCAGCAGCTGGAGGGTGATCGGCGAGCAGTACTTC. It translates to CASSWRVIGEQYF.

The rearrangement uses TRBV13 and TRBJ1-1, with 7 nucleotides matching TRBD1. Germline CDR1 and CDR2: PRHDT and FYEKMQ (reference sequence). With V trimmed by 5 bases and J by 7 bases, 7 bases remained unmatched. The CDR3 runs 13 residues. The CDR3 nucleotides read TGTGCCAGCAGCGTCGGGACAGCTAGTGAAGCTTTCTTT. Its protein is CASSVGTASEAFF.

For this clone: This sample includes further DNA sequences coding for the same CDR3. This sequence joins TRBV11-2 and TRBJ1-2, with D possibly TRBD1 on 5 matching bases. This CDR3 has 14 residues. Per germline, CDR1 SGHAT and CDR2 FQNNGV. The germline V and J ends were trimmed by 2 bases and 4 bases, with 11 bases remaining between them. This CDR3 is CASSLSDGGYGYTF. CDR3 coding DNA: TGTGCCAGCAGCTTATCGGACGGGGGCTATGGCTACACCTTC.

V is TRBV28 and J is TRBJ1-5; 10 bases map to TRBD1. Germline CDR1 is MDHEN and CDR2 is SYDVKM. The CDR3 has 14 residues. V lost 8 bases and J lost 6; bases outside the gene matches: 7. CDR3 residues: CASGWDRGSQPQHF. As DNA, the CDR3 is TGTGCCAGCGGATGGGACAGGGGAAGTCAGCCCCAGCATTTT.

The chain employs TRBV6-1 and TRBJ1-2; D ambiguous. The CDR3 length is 15 residues. Per the germline V gene, CDR1 is MNHNS and CDR2 is SASEGT. Trimming took off 3 bases at V and 6 bases at J, with 17 bases between the two ends. CDR3 in DNA: TGTGCCAGCAGTGAGAATATCGTTAGGGTAGATGGCTACACCTTC. The encoded protein is CASSENIVRVDGYTF.

The genes are TRBV5-1 and TRBJ2-5, with D possibly matching TRBD2 (6 bases). CDR1 SGHRS and CDR2 YFSETQ come from the germline V gene. CDR3 length: 15 residues. Trimming cost V 0 bases and J 6 bases, with 15 bases left between them. Here the CDR3 DNA reads TGCGCCAGCAGCTTGGGCGACACGCGGGGACAGACCCAGTACTTC. Amino acid sequence: CASSLGDTRGQTQYF.